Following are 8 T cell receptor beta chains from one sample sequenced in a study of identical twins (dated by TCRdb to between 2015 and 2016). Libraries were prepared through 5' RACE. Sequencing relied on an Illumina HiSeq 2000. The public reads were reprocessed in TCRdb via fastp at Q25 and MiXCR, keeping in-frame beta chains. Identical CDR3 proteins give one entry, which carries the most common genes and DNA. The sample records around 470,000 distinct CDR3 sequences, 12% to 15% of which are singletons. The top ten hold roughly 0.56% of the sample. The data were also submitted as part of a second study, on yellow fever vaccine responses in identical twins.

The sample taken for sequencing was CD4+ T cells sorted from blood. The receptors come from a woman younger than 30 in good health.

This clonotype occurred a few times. CDR3 region: CASSLAGPSGSVSYEQYF. The CDR3 DNA is TGTGCCAGCAGCTTAGCGGGGCCTAGCGGGAGTGTCTCCTACGAGCAGTACTTC. This sequence joins TRBV7-6 and TRBJ2-7; 10 positions agree with TRBD2. CDR3 length: 18 amino acids. The germline gives CDR1 SGHVS, CDR2 FNYEAQ. J lost 0 bases, V lost 0 bases, and 8 bases had no gene match.

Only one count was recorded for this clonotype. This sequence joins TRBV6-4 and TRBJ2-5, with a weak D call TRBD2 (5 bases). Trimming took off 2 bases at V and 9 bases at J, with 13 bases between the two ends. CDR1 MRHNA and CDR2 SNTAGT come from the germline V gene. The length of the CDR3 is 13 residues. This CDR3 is CASSDPGRGPQYF. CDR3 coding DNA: TGTGCCAGCAGTGACCCGGGCCGAGGGCCCCAGTACTTC.

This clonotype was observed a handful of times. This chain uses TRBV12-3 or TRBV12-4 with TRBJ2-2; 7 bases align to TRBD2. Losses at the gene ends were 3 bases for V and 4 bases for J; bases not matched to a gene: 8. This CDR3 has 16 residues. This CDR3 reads CASSLVSGLTTGELFF. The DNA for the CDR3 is TGTGCCAGCAGTTTGGTTAGCGGGCTAACCACCGGGGAGCTGTTTTTT.

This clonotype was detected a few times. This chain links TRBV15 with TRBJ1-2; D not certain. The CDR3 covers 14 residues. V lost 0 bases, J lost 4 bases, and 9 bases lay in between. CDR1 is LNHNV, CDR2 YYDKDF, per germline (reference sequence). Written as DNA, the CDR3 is TGTGCCACCAGCAGAGATCGGACGAGCTATGGCTACACCTTC. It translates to CATSRDRTSYGYTF.

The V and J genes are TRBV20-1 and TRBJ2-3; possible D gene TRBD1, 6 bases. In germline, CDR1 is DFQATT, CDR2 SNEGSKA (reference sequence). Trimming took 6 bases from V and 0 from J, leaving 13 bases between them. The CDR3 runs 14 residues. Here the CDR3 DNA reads TGCAGTGCCCGACAGGACCCTAGCACAGATACGCAGTATTTT. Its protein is CSARQDPSTDTQYF.

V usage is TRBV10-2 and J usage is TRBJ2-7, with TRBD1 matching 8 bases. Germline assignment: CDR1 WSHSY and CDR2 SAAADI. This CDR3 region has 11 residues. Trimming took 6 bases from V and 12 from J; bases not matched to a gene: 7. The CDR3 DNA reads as TGCGCCAGCAGCGGGGACAGGACGCGGTACTTC. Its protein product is CASSGDRTRYF.

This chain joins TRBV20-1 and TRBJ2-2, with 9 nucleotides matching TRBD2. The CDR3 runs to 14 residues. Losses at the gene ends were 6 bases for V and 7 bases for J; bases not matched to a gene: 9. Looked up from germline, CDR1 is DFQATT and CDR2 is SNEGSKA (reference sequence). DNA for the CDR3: TGCAGTGCCCGGGTAGCGGGAGCCGGCGGGGAGCTGTTTTTT. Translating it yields CSARVAGAGGELFF.

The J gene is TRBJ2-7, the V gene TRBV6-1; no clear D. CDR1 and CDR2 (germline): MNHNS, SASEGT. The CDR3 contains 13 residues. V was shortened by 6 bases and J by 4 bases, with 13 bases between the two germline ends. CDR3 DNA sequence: TGTGCCAGCAGCCGCACCCCTTCTTACGAGCAGTACTTC. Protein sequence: CASSRTPSYEQYF.